Presented here are 20 T cell receptor beta chains from one specimen sequenced in a study of T cells in women clearing cervical HPV infection. The data were produced by immunoSEQ multiplex PCR, yet TCRdb's version contains in-frame clones alone and is incomplete. The sample's table shows about 16,000 clones. The sample taken for sequencing was blood buffy coat. These receptors all stem from a woman between 18 and 70 years old with a cervical HPV16 infection that either progressed to CIN3+ or cleared (not recorded which).

This clone registers medium-sized by frequency. With the read ending 3 residues before the CDR3 end, the germline J gene is used to fill in that end. The chain combines TRBV18 with TRBJ2-5; 7 positions match TRBD2. The CDR3 covers 15 residues. V lost 1 base and J lost 1; bases outside the gene matches: 3. From germline, CDR1 is KGHSH and CDR2 LQKENI. CDR3 sequence reads: CASSPREGFQETQYF. The part of the CDR3 DNA that was read is TGTGCCAGCTCACCACGGGAGGGGTTCCAAGAGACC.

Comment on this clone: The CDR3 goes on 3 residues after the read ends, and that part is filled in from the germline J gene. The chain carries TRBV10-3 and TRBJ1-1, with D perhaps matching TRBD1 (5 bases). The CDR3 is made up of 14 amino acids. Germline-derived CDR1 and CDR2 are ENHRY and SYGVKD. Trimming pared 10 bases from V and 5 bases from J, leaving 20 bases between. The sequenced part of the CDR3 DNA is TGTGCCACCAATCAGCCGTTGGGGGGAACTGAA. It is translated as CATNQPLGGTE. The full-length CDR3 reads as CATNQPLGGTEAFF.

In regard to this clone: The read ends 3 residues shy of where the CDR3 ends; the end is completed using the germline J gene. The chain employs TRBV4-1 and TRBJ1-4; D ambiguous. Trimming removed 1 base at V and 8 bases at J, with 14 bases between. The germline gives CDR1 MGHRA, CDR2 YSYEKL. CDR3 length: 15 residues. The CDR3 protein is CASSQGSRPPEKLFF. The CDR3 DNA, read in part, is TGCGCCAGCAGCCAAGGGTCCAGGCCCCCAGAAAAA.

A note on this clone: Sequencing ends 3 residues short of the CDR3 end; the germline J gene provides the rest. V is TRBV5-1 and J is TRBJ2-1; the match to TRBD2 covers 11 bases. Per germline, CDR1 SGHRS and CDR2 YFSETQ. V trimming: 4 bases; J trimming: 7 bases; junction bases outside the gene matches: 4. CDR3 size: 14 residues. The CDR3: CASSVGTSGNEQFF. The sequenced part of the CDR3 DNA is TGCGCCAGCAGCGTCGGGACTAGCGGAAATGAG.

Details on this clone: The read terminates 3 residues ahead of where the CDR3 ends, so the germline J gene completes it. This sequence joins TRBV7-2 and TRBJ1-3; the D gene is possibly TRBD1 (5 bases). With 5 bases removed from V and 3 bases from J, the gap between germline ends came to 14 bases. CDR1 is SGHTA, CDR2 FQGNSA, per germline. This CDR3 has 15 residues. CDR3 protein: CASSPLGGNGNTIYF. CDR3 bases read: TGTGCCAGCAGCCCCCTGGGGGGGAATGGAAACACC. Supplemented by reference TRBV7-2 and TRBJ1-3, the full variable domain reads GAGVSQSPSNKVTEKGKDVELRCDPISGHTALYWYRQSLGQGLEFLIYFQGNSAPDKSGLPSDRFSAERTGGSVSTLTIQRTQQEDSAVYLCASSPLGGNGNTIYFGEGSWLTVV.

This clone is labeled medium-sized based on frequency. The read ends 3 residues early relative to the CDR3; the germline J gene fills the gap. This chain uses TRBV18 with TRBJ1-4; 9 nucleotides align to TRBD1. With V trimmed by 4 bases and J by 6 bases, 0 bases remained unmatched. This CDR3 is built from 13 residues. Germline CDR1 reads KGHSH; CDR2 reads LQKENI. CDR3 DNA (partial): TGTGCCAGCTCACGGGACAGGGATGAAAAA. Translated: CASSRDRDEK. The CDR3 reads in full as CASSRDRDEKLFF.

Of note for this clone: Coverage ceases 3 residues before the CDR3 finishes, and the germline J gene fills in the end. The rearrangement uses TRBV4-1 and TRBJ2-7, with a possible D match to TRBD1 (6 bases). This CDR3 spans 16 amino acids. The V gene lost 2 bases and the J gene lost 0 bases, with 14 bases spanning the gap. Germline V gene data show CDR1 as MGHRA and CDR2 as YSYEKL. Here the CDR3 reads CASSQTSTGSSYEQYF. The CDR3 bases that were read are TGCGCCAGCAGCCAAACATCGACAGGCAGCTCCTACGAG.

Points on this clone: Coverage ceases 3 residues before the CDR3 finishes, and the germline J gene fills in the end. The V call is TRBV11-1, the J call TRBJ2-5; weak D call: TRBD2 (5 bases). Per the germline V gene, CDR1 is SGHAT and CDR2 is FQDESV (reference sequence). The CDR3 runs to 13 residues. Trimming removed 5 bases from V and 5 bases from J, with 12 bases in between. CDR3 bases read: TGTGCCAGCAGCCCTAGCTACGGGGAGACC. This sequence encodes CASSPSYGET. In full, the CDR3 reads CASSPSYGETQYF.

On this clone itself: Sequencing ends 3 residues short of the CDR3 end; the germline J gene provides the rest. The gene calls are TRBV15 and TRBJ1-2; 10 nucleotides align to TRBD1. Germline V gene data show CDR1 as LNHNV and CDR2 as YYDKDF (reference sequence). Trimming at V came to 5 bases and at J to 6 bases, leaving 9 bases not matched to a gene. The CDR3 runs to 15 residues. Here the CDR3 reads CATSSPGTGEDGYTF. The CDR3 DNA, read in part, is TGTGCCACCAGCTCGCCCGGGACAGGGGAAGATGGC.

Comment on this clone: The sequence runs out 3 residues before the end of the CDR3; the remainder is reconstructed from the germline J gene. The J gene is TRBJ2-7, the V gene TRBV5-4; D tentatively fits TRBD1 or TRBD2 (6 bases each). V was trimmed by 0 bases and J by 2 bases, leaving 12 bases between them. Germline V gives CDR1 SGHNT, CDR2 YYREEE (reference sequence). This CDR3 region has 15 residues. CDR3 sequence: CASSLDQGRPYEQYF. Incomplete CDR3 DNA: TGTGCCAGCAGCTTGGACCAGGGGAGGCCCTACGAG.

Comment on this clone: The CDR3 end is not reached by the read, which stops 3 residues before it; the germline J gene fills it in. J is TRBJ2-2 and V is TRBV6-4; D is possibly TRBD1 or TRBD2 (6 bases each). Trimming pared 7 bases from V and 2 bases from J, leaving 11 bases between. Germline values: CDR1 MRHNA, CDR2 SNTAGT. This CDR3 comprises 14 residues. This CDR3 reads CASKGEENTGELFF. Incomplete CDR3 DNA: TGTGCCAGCAAGGGGGAGGAAAACACCGGGGAG.

Notes on this clone: The sequence runs out 3 residues before the end of the CDR3; the remainder is reconstructed from the germline J gene. The rearrangement joins TRBV6-2 or TRBV6-3 to TRBJ2-3, with D possibly TRBD2 on 5 matching bases. The CDR3 is 12 amino acids. V lost 6 bases and J lost 6, with 10 bases in between. Germline assignment: CDR1 MNHEY and CDR2 SVGEGT. CDR3 in amino acids: CASRTTGDTQYF. The covered CDR3 bases are TGTGCCAGCAGGACTACTGGTGATACG.

Comment on this clone: The CDR3 is cut off 3 residues early in the read; its end comes from the germline J gene. V and J are TRBV6-1 and TRBJ2-3, with D uncertain. The CDR3 covers 16 residues. The germline V and J ends were trimmed by 2 bases and 3 bases, with 15 bases remaining between them. The germline V gene encodes CDR1 MNHNS and CDR2 SASEGT. The sequenced CDR3 bases are TGTGCCAGCAGTGAAAGGGCGCCCTGGGCGACAGATACG. Amino acid sequence: CASSERAPWATDT. The full CDR3 protein reads CASSERAPWATDTQYF.

Turning to this clone: The DNA ends 3 residues before the CDR3 does, and the rest of the CDR3 is filled in from the germline J gene. The chain joins TRBV2 to TRBJ2-5; a possible D gene is TRBD2 (5 bases). Looked up from germline, CDR1 is SNHLY and CDR2 is FYNNEI. There are 13 residues in the CDR3. Trimming took 6 bases from V and 4 from J, leaving 12 bases between them. CDR3: CASRTDWGETQYF. Partial CDR3 DNA: TGTGCCAGCAGGACGGACTGGGGAGAGACC.

As for this clone: The observed sequence ends 3 residues before the CDR3 terminus, with the missing tail filled in from the germline J gene. This chain connects TRBV20-1 to TRBJ2-1; TRBD1 matches at 7 bases. The ends lost 3 bases at V and 9 bases at J; junction bases unmatched: 8. Germline values: CDR1 DFQATT, CDR2 SNEGSKA (reference sequence). CDR3 length: 13 residues. Partial CDR3 DNA: TGCAGTGCTAGGAGGGCAGGGGGTGGTGAG. Encoded protein: CSARRAGGGE. The complete CDR3 reads CSARRAGGGEQFF.

As for this clone: The CDR3 is cut off 3 residues early in the read; its end comes from the germline J gene. The chain employs TRBV20-1 and TRBJ2-2; 9 nucleotides align to TRBD2. The CDR3 spans 16 residues. V shed 2 bases, J shed 4 bases, and the junction held 8 bases outside the gene matches. Per the germline V gene, CDR1 is DFQATT and CDR2 is SNEGSKA (reference sequence). CDR3 residues: CSARQGRRGGTGELFF. CDR3 DNA, as far as it was read: TGCAGTGCTAGACAAGGAAGGCGGGGGGGCACCGGGGAG.

Of note for this clone: The read finishes 3 residues shy of the CDR3 end, and the germline J gene is used to complete it. The chain has TRBV7-2 and TRBJ1-1, with a weak D call TRBD1 (6 bases). The CDR3 spans 14 residues. Germline CDR1 is SGHTA and CDR2 is FQGNSA. V lost 2 bases, J lost 0 bases, and 7 bases lay in between. CDR3 sequence reads: CASSLSGVNTEAFF. Partial CDR3 DNA: TGTGCCAGCAGCTTATCAGGGGTGAACACTGAA.

Concerning this clone itself: The DNA ends 3 residues before the CDR3 does, and the rest of the CDR3 is filled in from the germline J gene. The chain uses TRBV12-3 or TRBV12-4 and TRBJ2-6, with a possible D match to TRBD1 (6 bases). CDR3 length: 16 amino acids. V was pared by 6 bases and J by 1 base, with 13 bases between. CDR3 DNA, as far as it was read: TGTGCCAGCAGGGATTCACAGGGTTCTGGGGCCAACGTC. Its protein product is CASRDSQGSGANV. The CDR3 reads in full as CASRDSQGSGANVLTF.

On this clone: Sequencing ends 3 residues short of the CDR3 end; the germline J gene provides the rest. V is TRBV7-2 and J is TRBJ1-1, with 7 bases identical to TRBD1. The CDR3 sequence is 14 residues long. V lost 5 bases and J lost 4; bases outside the gene matches: 7. CDR1 SGHTA and CDR2 FQGNSA come from the germline V gene. The sequenced part of the CDR3 DNA is TGTGCCAGCAGCCCAGGGGGAGGGTTCACTGAA. It codes for CASSPGGGFTE. The CDR3 reads in full as CASSPGGGFTEAFF. The full variable domain, with the rest looked up from reference TRBV7-2 and TRBJ1-1, is GAGVSQSPSNKVTEKGKDVELRCDPISGHTALYWYRQSLGQGLEFLIYFQGNSAPDKSGLPSDRFSAERTGGSVSTLTIQRTQQEDSAVYLCASSPGGGFTEAFFGQGTRLTVV.

Comments on this clone: The sequenced fragment ends 3 residues before the CDR3 boundary, so the rest is inferred from the germline J gene. The V and J genes are TRBV18 and TRBJ2-2; D is perhaps TRBD1 (5 bases). The CDR3 extends over 15 amino acids. Germline CDR1 is KGHSH and CDR2 is LQKENI. The V and J ends lost 3 bases and 6 bases respectively, with 14 bases between them. Here the CDR3 reads CASSPPAVGPGELFF. CDR3 DNA (partial): TGTGCCAGCTCACCCCCCGCAGTGGGGCCCGGGGAG.